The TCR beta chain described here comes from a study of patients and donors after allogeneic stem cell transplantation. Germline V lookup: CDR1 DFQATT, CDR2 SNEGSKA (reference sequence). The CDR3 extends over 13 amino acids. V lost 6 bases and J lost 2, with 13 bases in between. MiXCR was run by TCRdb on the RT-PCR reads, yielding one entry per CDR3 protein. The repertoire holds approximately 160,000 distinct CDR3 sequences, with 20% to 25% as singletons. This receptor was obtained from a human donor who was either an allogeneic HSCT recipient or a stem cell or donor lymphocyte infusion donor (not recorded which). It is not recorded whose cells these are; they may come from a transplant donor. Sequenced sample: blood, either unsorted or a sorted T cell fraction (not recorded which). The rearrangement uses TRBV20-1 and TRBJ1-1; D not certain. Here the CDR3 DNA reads TGCAGTGCAAAGTGGCCTCGAAACACTGAAGCTTTCTTT. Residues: CSAKWPRNTEAFF.